This T cell receptor beta chain comes out of a study of cytomegalovirus exposure and HLA in healthy donors. Study observations and caveats: Sequencing likely caused a cluster of highly shared sequence variants. The investigators catalogued under 200 TCR beta chains as cytomegalovirus-associated. In most subjects, TCR beta sequences reportedly gave accurate predictions of HLA-A and HLA-B alleles. Testing in vitro showed a few CMV-associated chains specific for CMV antigens.

With respect to this clone: Its antigen is still unknown.

The primer mix had 60 Vbeta and 13 Jbeta primers. The assay was immunoSEQ multiplex PCR, and TCRdb's table has in-frame clones only and misses some. This table holds fewer than 180,000 clones, around 60% found once. This CDR3 is 19 amino acids long. V shed 0 bases and J 0 bases; nucleotides not matched to a gene: 9. Germline V gives CDR1 LGHNA, CDR2 YSLEER. Input material: PBMCs. The sequence came from an older woman in good health and CMV-seropositive. This sequence joins TRBV4-3 and TRBJ2-2, with 8 bases that match TRBD2. The CDR3 loop reads CASSQDRGGGAANTGELFF. DNA for the CDR3: TGCGCCAGCAGCCAAGATCGGGGGGGCGGGGCTGCGAACACCGGGGAGCTGTTTTTT.